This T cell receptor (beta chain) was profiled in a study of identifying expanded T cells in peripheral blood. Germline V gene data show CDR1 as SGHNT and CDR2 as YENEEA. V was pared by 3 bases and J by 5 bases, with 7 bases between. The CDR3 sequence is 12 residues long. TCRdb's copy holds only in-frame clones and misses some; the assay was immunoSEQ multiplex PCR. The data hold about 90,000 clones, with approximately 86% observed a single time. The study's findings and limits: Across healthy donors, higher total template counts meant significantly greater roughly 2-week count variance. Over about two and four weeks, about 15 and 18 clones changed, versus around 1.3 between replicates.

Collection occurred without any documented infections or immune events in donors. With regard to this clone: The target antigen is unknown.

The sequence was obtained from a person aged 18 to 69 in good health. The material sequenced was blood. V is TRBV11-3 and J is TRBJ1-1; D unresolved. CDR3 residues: CASSFGLTEAFF. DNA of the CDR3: TGTGCCAGCAGCTTCGGGTTAACTGAAGCTTTCTTT.